This entry features one T cell receptor beta chain sequence. Its specificity is unknown. The data stem from a study of response to subunit inactivated influenza vaccine. General study findings and limits: New T cells are recruited in small numbers by each seasonal influenza vaccination, according to the authors' suggestion.

This CDR3 has 19 residues. Trimming removed 0 bases at V and 2 bases at J, with 22 bases between. Germline CDR1 and CDR2: SGDLS and YYNGEE. Using its own MiXCR run on the RT-PCR reads, TCRdb lists one record per CDR3 protein. This sample carries roughly 650,000 distinct CDR3 sequences, more than 15% of them seen once, and the ten largest clones take around 10%. The sample was PBMCs from blood, taken 12 days after vaccination. The rearrangement uses TRBV9 and TRBJ2-3, with a possible D match to TRBD2 (5 bases). The TCR was taken from a man aged 50 to 59 who received an inactivated influenza vaccine. As DNA, the CDR3 is TGTGCCAGCAGCGTAGGCCCGCTATCGATAGCGCGCCCCACAGATACGCAGTATTTT. This gives the protein CASSVGPLSIARPTDTQYF.